This T cell receptor (beta chain) was profiled in a study of T cells in Graves' hyperthyroidism and ophthalmopathy. The sample holds a few counts of this clonotype. Germline CDR1 is SGHTA and CDR2 is FQGNSA. Trimming stripped 1 base from V and 5 bases from J, with 14 bases between. This CDR3 contains 15 residues. RNA transcripts provided the source from which TCR beta CDR3 regions were amplified. RT-PCR in the first round (using the HTBI primer set) targeted the TCR CDR3. One entry per CDR3 protein results from TCRdb running MiXCR on the multiplex PCR reads. The table includes around 300,000 distinct CDR3 sequences, about 13% detected once.

The TCR comes from a woman aged 40 to 50 with Graves' hyperthyroidism. Sequences were obtained from blood. The rearrangement uses TRBV7-2 and TRBJ1-1, with D uncertain. The CDR3 is CASSLGGSWGTEAFF. In DNA, the CDR3 is TGTGCCAGCAGCTTAGGTGGGTCGTGGGGAACTGAAGCTTTCTTT.